This entry lists 11 T cell receptor beta chains sequenced from one sample in a study of human T cells and chemical hapten exposure. Time point specified: healthy volunteer bleed at 2 weeks. Extraction yielded total RNA from whole blood (unfractionated). TCRdb reprocessed the RACE reads via MiXCR and lists one record per CDR3 protein. The table shows approximately 97,000 distinct CDR3 sequences, with over 8% occurring only once. The source material was whole blood. These TCRs come from a female donor in good health. Some clones in this sample may be carry-over from other donors' samples.

J is TRBJ1-5 and V is TRBV23-1; no clear D. TRBV23-1 is reported as an ORF; its role is uncertain. The germline V and J ends were trimmed by 6 bases and 7 bases, with 13 bases remaining between them. The CDR3 is made up of 13 amino acids. Here the CDR3 reads CASSGGRRQPQHF. CDR3 in DNA: TGCGCCAGCAGCGGCGGGAGGAGGCAGCCCCAGCATTTT.

V and J are TRBV5-1 and TRBJ1-4; D remains ambiguous. Trimming removed 1 base from V and 7 bases from J, with 17 bases in between. The V gene's germline CDR1 is SGHRS and CDR2 YFSETQ. The CDR3 runs to 16 residues. CDR3 nucleotide sequence: TGCGCCAGCAGCTTGAATGGAGGCGGGAGTCGTGAAAAACTGTTTTTT. Translated: CASSLNGGGSREKLFF.

This clonotype was picked up many times. The chain employs TRBV10-3 and TRBJ2-3; maybe TRBD1 (5 bases). The V end was cut by 3 bases, the J end by 3 bases, with 10 bases between. From germline, CDR1 is ENHRY and CDR2 SYGVKD. This CDR3 comprises 14 residues. The CDR3 DNA reads as TGTGCCATCAGTGATCCGACAGATACAGATACGCAGTATTTT. It specifies CAISDPTDTDTQYF.

This sequence joins TRBV7-6 and TRBJ2-3; weak D call: TRBD2 (5 bases). Germline CDR1 SGHVS, CDR2 FNYEAQ. The CDR3 has 11 residues. V dropped 10 bases and J dropped 4 bases, with 9 bases sitting between them. The CDR3 is CATVLADTQYF. The CDR3 bases are TGTGCCACCGTACTAGCAGATACGCAGTATTTT.

In its sample, this clonotype was seen a few times. The chain employs TRBV12-3 or TRBV12-4 and TRBJ2-7; D not certain. The CDR3 has 12 residues. Trimming left V 6 bases short and J 7 bases short, with 13 bases between. The CDR3 protein is CASRGIPGEQYF. The CDR3 region has the DNA TGTGCCAGCAGAGGGATCCCGGGTGAGCAGTACTTC.

The CDR3 is CASSLSQLNEKLFF. The CDR3 DNA follows: TGTGCCAGCAGCTTAAGTCAGCTTAATGAAAAACTGTTTTTT. The gene calls are TRBV7-2 and TRBJ1-4; D gene uncertain. The CDR3 is 14 amino acids. The germline gives CDR1 SGHTA, CDR2 FQGNSA. V lost 2 bases to trimming and J lost 4 bases, with 8 bases between them.

Note on this clonotype: At one of its ends the junction is not consistent with the germline gene, which may arise from a read error. This sequence joins TRBV25-1 and TRBJ2-5; D is unclear. This CDR3 has 11 amino acids. Germline-derived CDR1 and CDR2 are MGHDK and SYGVNS. The DNA for the CDR3 is TGTGCCAGCAGTGCTAGAGAGGCCCAGTACTTC. Translated: CASSAREAQYF.

The chain links TRBV19 to TRBJ2-2, with TRBD1 identical over 7 bases. Germline assignment: CDR1 LNHDA and CDR2 SQIVND (reference sequence). The CDR3 extends over 14 amino acids. V shed 6 bases, J shed 6 bases, and the junction held 7 bases outside the gene matches. CDR3 amino acids: CASSHYDRAGELFF. DNA of the CDR3: TGTGCCAGTAGCCACTACGACAGGGCCGGGGAGCTGTTTTTT.

The chain links TRBV6-1 to TRBJ2-3, with 8 nucleotides matching TRBD1. Per germline, CDR1 MNHNS and CDR2 SASEGT. V was pared by 11 bases and J by 0 bases, with 7 bases of the junction left unmatched. This CDR3 region has 14 residues. The CDR3 is CAGCRDRSTDTQYF. The DNA for the CDR3 is TGTGCCGGATGCCGGGACAGGAGCACAGATACGCAGTATTTT.

V usage is TRBV7-9 and J usage is TRBJ2-5; D possibly corresponds to TRBD1 (5 bases). The CDR3 runs to 14 residues. Germline V gene sequence: CDR1 SEHNR, CDR2 FQNEAQ (reference sequence). With 2 bases removed from V and 7 bases from J, the gap between germline ends came to 14 bases. The CDR3 DNA sequence: TGTGCCAGCAGCTTAAGGGGTCGTAGGCGGACCCAGTACTTC. It encodes CASSLRGRRRTQYF.

For this clonotype: A much larger clone is a single base away; this may be a read error. The chain uses TRBV28 and TRBJ1-2; D unresolved. Looked up from germline, CDR1 is MDHEN and CDR2 is SYDVKM. This CDR3 contains 15 residues. The V and J ends lost 5 bases and 2 bases respectively, with 15 bases between them. The CDR3 region has the DNA TGTGCCAGCAGTCCCCCCTTGGGCAGGAACTATGGCTACACCTTC. It specifies CASSPPLGRNYGYTF.